This entry concerns a single TCR beta chain. At least ten counts were recorded for this clonotype. The antigen this receptor binds is unknown. Base quality data are lacking; no much larger clone is found one base away. The source of the sample is a study of tumor-infiltrating lymphocytes in oesophageal squamous cell carcinoma (dated by TCRdb to between 2015 and 2016). The library was produced with PCR. The sequencing machine was an Illumina HiSeq 2000. In-frame beta chains were kept once TCRdb had trimmed the public reads at Q25 with fastp and called clones with MiXCR. Rows merge per CDR3 protein into single entries with the most common DNA and genes. The sample includes about 14,000 distinct CDR3 sequences, with over 40% observed a single time. In total, the top ten clones hold roughly half of the sample. Taken from cysteine to phenylalanine, the CDR3 has 15 residues. Just the 45-base CDR3 DNA is kept, in frame starting at base 1. The germline V gene (reference sequence) supplies CDR1 SEHNR and CDR2 FQNEAQ. Cut back by 5 bases and 0 bases, the V and J ends lie 11 bases apart.

The sequence derives from a male donor with esophageal squamous cell carcinoma. Sample: blood. Recombination joined TRBV7-9 with TRBJ2-1; matching of 6 bases hints at TRBD2 as the D gene. The DNA sequence reads TGTGCCAGCAGCCCTTGGGAGGACTCCTACAATGAGCAGTTCTTC. Protein translation: CASSPWEDSYNEQFF.